The 8 T cell receptor beta chains reported below all come from one sample, sequenced in a study of T cells of healthy individuals. TCRdb reanalysed the 5' RACE reads using MiXCR and keeps one entry per CDR3 protein. The sample yields tens of thousands of distinct CDR3 sequences, around 15% seen once. The receptors were gathered from a human donor in good health.

This clonotype was detected a few times. The chain recombines TRBV19 with TRBJ1-1; D not resolved. Germline assignment: CDR1 LNHDA and CDR2 SQIVND (reference sequence). CDR3 length: 16 residues. Trimming removed 1 base from V and 5 bases from J, with 17 bases in between. The CDR3 nucleotides read TGTGCCAGTAGTATAGGGAGAGGGCCGCAAGGGACTGAAGCTTTCTTT. Translation: CASSIGRGPQGTEAFF.

The V and J genes are TRBV20-1 and TRBJ2-1; TRBD2 matches at 10 bases. In germline, CDR1 is DFQATT, CDR2 SNEGSKA (reference sequence). The CDR3 contains 18 residues. The trim removed 5 bases at V and 5 bases at J, leaving 18 bases unmatched. Here the CDR3 reads CSAPSLHQGTSVDNEQFF. DNA for the CDR3: TGCAGTGCTCCAAGCCTACACCAGGGGACTAGCGTTGACAATGAGCAGTTCTTC.

This clonotype was counted a few times. The chain joins TRBV10-3 to TRBJ2-7; TRBD2 matches 9 bases. The ends lost 2 bases at V and 5 bases at J; junction bases unmatched: 7. Per germline, CDR1 ENHRY and CDR2 SYGVKD. The CDR3 runs 15 residues. DNA of the CDR3: TGTGCCATCAGTGAGGGGGTAGCGGGAGTGCACGAGCAGTACTTC. Translation: CAISEGVAGVHEQYF.

The table lists this clonotype with a few counts. The chain combines TRBV2 with TRBJ2-2; a weak D match, TRBD1 (6 bases). The V end lost 9 bases, the J end lost 4 bases, and 15 bases lay between the germline ends. This CDR3 has 14 residues. Germline V CDR1 and CDR2: SNHLY, FYNNEI. CDR3 DNA: TGTGCCAGTACGACAGGTTCCCGCACCGGGGAGCTGTTTTTT. Its translation: CASTTGSRTGELFF.

This clonotype was observed a handful of times. The chain uses TRBV20-1 and TRBJ2-3, with D unclear. Germline-derived CDR1 and CDR2 are DFQATT and SNEGSKA (reference sequence). V lost 2 bases to trimming and J lost 0 bases, with 6 bases between them. CDR3 length: 13 amino acids. The CDR3 sequence: CSARPSSTDTQYF. CDR3 nucleotide sequence: TGCAGTGCTAGACCGAGTAGCACAGATACGCAGTATTTT.

The sample holds many counts of this clonotype. V and J are TRBV13 and TRBJ2-1; 12 bases fit TRBD2. Losses at the gene ends were 4 bases for V and 2 bases for J; bases not matched to a gene: 6. Germline V CDR1 and CDR2: PRHDT, FYEKMQ (reference sequence). The CDR3 has 17 residues. This CDR3 is CASSYSLAGGTYNEQFF. CDR3 in DNA: TGTGCCAGCAGCTACTCCCTAGCGGGAGGGACCTACAATGAGCAGTTCTTC.

This clonotype was counted at least ten times. The CDR3 loop is CASGAGRGTEAFF. CDR3 bases: TGTGCCAGCGGGGCAGGTCGAGGCACTGAAGCTTTCTTT. The J gene is TRBJ1-1, the V gene TRBV9, with D perhaps TRBD1 (5 bases). The CDR3 totals 13 residues. Germline V lookup: CDR1 SGDLS, CDR2 YYNGEE. Trimming took off 7 bases at V and 4 bases at J, with 14 bases between the two ends.

This chain connects TRBV7-9 to TRBJ2-2; 11 nucleotides line up with TRBD2. Trimming at V came to 5 bases and at J to 6 bases, leaving 14 bases not matched to a gene. CDR3 length: 18 amino acids. Germline CDR1 reads SEHNR; CDR2 reads FQNEAQ (reference sequence). DNA of the CDR3: TGTGCCAGCAGCCCCGGGTGGCTAGCGGGAGGTATAGCCGGGGAGCTGTTTTTT. Encoded protein: CASSPGWLAGGIAGELFF.